This is a list of T cell receptor beta chains from one sample in a study of cytomegalovirus exposure and HLA in healthy donors. The method was immunoSEQ multiplex PCR; TCRdb's version includes in-frame clones alone and lacks a portion of them. Of some 160,000 clones in the sample, under 85% were seen once. The sequenced sample consisted of PBMCs. The receptors derive from a woman between 18 and 29 years old in good health and CMV-seropositive. Both conserved end residues are part of each CDR3. The order of the fields is CDR3 protein, CDR3 DNA, V gene, clone size, J gene, D gene. D genes are given only for firm matches. Not all rows give a size; the values are once, few, many and, for expanded clones, a class.

CATTGSTEAFF | TGTGCCACCACAGGATCCACTGAAGCTTTCTTT | TRBV10-3 | . | TRBJ1-1 | .
CASSQSEQAVNYGYTF | TGCGCCAGCAGCCAGTCCGAGCAGGCAGTTAACTATGGCTACACCTTC | TRBV4-3 | . | TRBJ1-2 | .
CASRLSGSGSGNTIYF | TGTGCCAGCAGACTATCAGGGTCAGGGTCTGGAAACACCATATATTTT | TRBV25-1 | few | TRBJ1-3 | .
CASSYSSGGSYEQYF | TGTGCCAGCAGTTACTCAAGCGGGGGCTCCTACGAGCAGTACTTC | TRBV6-5 | . | TRBJ2-7 | TRBD2
CASSPVAAPGELFF | TGTGCCAGCAGCCCGGTGGCGGCACCCGGGGAGCTGTTTTTT | TRBV7-3 | once | TRBJ2-2 | .
CASSLQDSSYEQYF | TGTGCCAGCAGTTTACAAGACAGCTCCTACGAGCAGTACTTC | TRBV27 | . | TRBJ2-7 | .
CASSLAAAINQPQHF | TGTGCCAGCAGTCTGGCGGCGGCAATCAATCAGCCCCAGCATTTT | TRBV27 | . | TRBJ1-5 | .
CASSSSGDSYEQYF | TGTGCCAGCAGCAGTAGCGGGGACTCCTACGAGCAGTACTTC | TRBV7-2 | . | TRBJ2-7 | TRBD2
CASSAGTANTGELFF | TGCGCCAGCAGCGCGGGGACGGCGAACACCGGGGAGCTGTTTTTT | TRBV5-1 | . | TRBJ2-2 | .
CASSLYSGVADTQYF | TGTGCCAGCAGTTTATACTCAGGGGTAGCAGATACGCAGTATTTT | TRBV27 | . | TRBJ2-3 | .
CASSFTRTGTLIEAFF | TGTGCCAGCAGCTTTACCCGGACCGGGACACTGATTGAAGCTTTCTTT | TRBV11-2 | . | TRBJ1-1 | .
CSSRSLPTGTSTEAFF | TGTTCCAGCAGATCCTTACCGACAGGAACTTCCACTGAAGCTTTCTTT | TRBV7-9 | . | TRBJ1-1 | .
CASSLVSGPGTAYEQYF | TGTGCCAGCAGCTTAGTTTCAGGGCCAGGGACAGCCTACGAGCAGTACTTC | TRBV7-9 | . | TRBJ2-7 | TRBD1
CSARPGQGISYEQYF | TGCAGCGCCCGACCGGGACAGGGGATCTCCTACGAGCAGTACTTC | TRBV29-1 | . | TRBJ2-7 | TRBD1
CAWTSQGAGVGYTF | TGTGCCTGGACCTCGCAGGGGGCCGGAGTGGGCTACACCTTC | TRBV30 | . | TRBJ1-2 | TRBD1
CASSLSVPLGSTDTQYF | TGTGCCAGCAGCTTATCGGTTCCTCTTGGTTCCACAGATACGCAGTATTTT | TRBV7-2 | . | TRBJ2-3 | .
CASSVESFNTEAFF | TGTGCCAGCAGTGTAGAGAGCTTTAACACTGAAGCTTTCTTT | TRBV2 | . | TRBJ1-1 | .
CSVELGRGDTQYF | TGCAGCGTTGAATTAGGCAGGGGAGATACGCAGTATTTT | TRBV29-1 | . | TRBJ2-3 | .
CASSSGAGSTDTQYF | TGTGCCAGCAGCTCGGGAGCAGGGAGCACAGATACGCAGTATTTT | TRBV11-3 | . | TRBJ2-3 | .
CASSLEVSGRGREKLFF | TGCGCCAGCAGCTTGGAGGTATCGGGCAGGGGGCGTGAAAAACTGTTTTTT | TRBV5-1 | . | TRBJ1-4 | TRBD1
CASSGTSVNEQFF | TGTGCCAGCAGCGGGACTAGCGTCAATGAGCAGTTCTTC | TRBV2 | . | TRBJ2-1 | TRBD2
CASSYAQGATEAFF | TGTGCCAGCAGTTATGCCCAGGGGGCCACTGAAGCTTTCTTT | TRBV6-5 | . | TRBJ1-1 | TRBD1
CASSAPLQNQPQHF | TGTGCCAGCAGTGCCCCTCTTCAGAATCAGCCCCAGCATTTT | TRBV6-1 | . | TRBJ1-5 | .
CASSPGQGNVWTEAFF | TGTGCCAGCAGCCCGGGACAGGGGAATGTTTGGACTGAAGCTTTCTTT | TRBV14 | few | TRBJ1-1 | TRBD1
CASSLGHGGLETQYF | TGTGCCAGCAGCCTGGGGCACGGGGGGCTGGAGACCCAGTACTTC | TRBV5-4 | . | TRBJ2-5 | .
CSSSPFPMTGSGANTEAFF | TGTTCCAGCAGCCCTTTCCCAATGACAGGTTCCGGGGCGAACACTGAAGCTTTCTTT | TRBV7-9 | . | TRBJ1-1 | .
CASSLYGGGNNEQFF | TGTGCCAGCAGCTTGTACGGGGGGGGTAACAATGAGCAGTTCTTC | TRBV5-4 | . | TRBJ2-1 | TRBD2
CASSKVGRQGNGYTF | TGTGCCAGCAGCAAAGTTGGGAGACAGGGTAATGGCTACACCTTC | TRBV21-1 | . | TRBJ1-2 | .
CASSWGTNTGELFF | TGTGCCAGCAGTTGGGGCACCAACACCGGGGAGCTGTTTTTT | TRBV27 | once | TRBJ2-2 | .